Shown below are 24 T cell receptor beta chains from a single sample sequenced in a study of chemoradiotherapy in HPV16-positive cancers. Libraries were prepared by immunoSEQ multiplex PCR; TCRdb keeps only in-frame clonotypes and omits some of them. The table includes 1,200 to 1,500 clones, about 86% detected once. Material: tumor tissue, obtained from a patient who underwent chemoradiotherapy. The receptors shown here come from a human donor with HPV-associated anogenital cancer.

The V gene is TRBV4-1, the J gene TRBJ2-5; the D gene is possibly TRBD1 (6 bases). The V and J ends lost 6 bases and 3 bases respectively, with 17 bases between them. Germline loops: CDR1 MGHRA, CDR2 YSYEKL. The CDR3 loop spans 15 amino acids. The CDR3 DNA follows: TGCGCCAGCAGTCCCGGGACATACCTCGAAGAGACCCAGTACTTC. It yields the protein CASSPGTYLEETQYF.

This clone has more than one count but fewer than ten. The CDR3: CASKKEPETQYF. As DNA, the CDR3 is TGTGCCAGTAAGAAGGAACCGGAGACCCAGTACTTC. V gene TRBV19 combines with J gene TRBJ2-5, with no clear D. CDR1 LNHDA and CDR2 SQIVND come from the germline V gene (reference sequence). CDR3 length equals 12 residues. Trimming stripped 7 bases from V and 5 bases from J, with 11 bases between.

This clone was picked up one time. The chain employs TRBV6-1 and TRBJ2-5; D unclear. There are 15 residues in the CDR3. Trimming took off 4 bases at V and 0 bases at J, with 12 bases between the two ends. Germline lookup yields CDR1 MNHNS and CDR2 SASEGT. The CDR3 nucleotides read TGTGCCAGCAGTGGAAAGCATCTGTACCAAGAGACCCAGTACTTC. Translation: CASSGKHLYQETQYF.

The DNA for the CDR3 is TGTGCCAGCAGCTTAATCCCGGGAGCCCCTACCGATTCTAACTATGGCTACACCTTC. The encoded protein is CASSLIPGAPTDSNYGYTF. This chain uses TRBV7-3 with TRBJ1-2; D remains unclear. Germline CDR1 and CDR2: SGHTA and FQGTGA. The CDR3 has 19 residues. The V end was cut by 1 base, the J end by 0 bases, with 21 bases between.

This chain connects TRBV30 to TRBJ1-6, with 7 bases fitting TRBD1. The CDR3 runs 16 residues. V trimming: 2 bases; J trimming: 9 bases; junction bases outside the gene matches: 13. Germline values: CDR1 GTSNPN, CDR2 SVGIG (reference sequence). The CDR3 DNA reads as TGTGCCTGGAGTTTGGACGCGACAGGGTCGGGTTCACCCCTCCACTTT. Its protein product is CAWSLDATGSGSPLHF.

The chain combines TRBV7-7 with TRBJ2-2, with D unclear. From germline, CDR1 is SSHAT and CDR2 FNYEAQ (reference sequence). The CDR3 runs 14 residues. Trimming removed 2 bases at V and 5 bases at J, with 9 bases between. The CDR3 coding sequence is TGTGCCAGCAGCTTACAACCGTGGACCGGGGAGCTGTTTTTT. This translates into CASSLQPWTGELFF.

V usage is TRBV7-7 and J usage is TRBJ1-5; the match to TRBD1 covers 9 bases. The CDR3 totals 15 residues. Unmatched junction bases numbered 9, after V lost 5 bases and J lost 7 bases. In germline, CDR1 is SSHAT, CDR2 FNYEAQ (reference sequence). The DNA for the CDR3 is TGTGCCAGCAGCGCAGAGGGACAGGGATACCAGCCCCAGCATTTT. Translated, it gives CASSAEGQGYQPQHF.

This chain uses TRBV5-1 with TRBJ1-1, with D uncertain. The CDR3 contains 15 residues. V was shortened by 5 bases and J by 4 bases, with 18 bases between the two germline ends. Germline V gives CDR1 SGHRS, CDR2 YFSETQ. The CDR3 DNA follows: TGCGCCAGCAGAGAACAGCCTCAATCGGGCACTGAAGCTTTCTTT. Translating gives CASREQPQSGTEAFF.

The genes are TRBV7-9 and TRBJ2-5; 7 positions match TRBD1. CDR1 SEHNR and CDR2 FQNEAQ come from the germline V gene (reference sequence). This CDR3 comprises 15 residues. The trim removed 5 bases at V and 0 bases at J, leaving 6 bases unmatched. In DNA form, the CDR3 reads TGTGCCAGCAGCCCTCGACAGGGTCACCAAGAGACCCAGTACTTC. Translated: CASSPRQGHQETQYF.

This chain links TRBV25-1 with TRBJ1-1; D gene unclear. Per the germline V gene, CDR1 is MGHDK and CDR2 is SYGVNS. The CDR3 spans 14 residues. Trimming shortened V by 2 bases and J by 8 bases, and 15 bases separated the two germline ends. The CDR3 loop reads CASSELGVPKEAFF. DNA of the CDR3: TGTGCCAGCAGTGAACTCGGGGTCCCCAAGGAAGCTTTCTTT.

The chain employs TRBV6-9 and TRBJ2-7; TRBD2 might be the D (6 bases). In germline, CDR1 is MNHGY, CDR2 SVAAGI. CDR3 length: 10 amino acids. V was pared by 11 bases and J by 6 bases, with 11 bases between. The CDR3 region has the DNA TGTGCCGGCCGGAGGGGCGAGCAGTACGTC. Translating it yields CAGRRGEQYV.

This chain joins TRBV11-2 and TRBJ2-7; D perhaps matches TRBD2 (6 bases). Germline assignment: CDR1 SGHAT and CDR2 FQNNGV. The CDR3 runs to 14 residues. V was trimmed by 5 bases and J by 6 bases, leaving 17 bases between them. CDR3 in amino acids: CASSTSGGLTEQYF. CDR3 coding DNA: TGTGCCAGCAGCACATCCGGAGGGTTGACCGAGCAGTACTTC.

This chain links TRBV25-1 with TRBJ2-2; TRBD1 agrees at 8 bases. The CDR3 length is 16 residues. With 3 bases clipped from V and 1 base from J, the junction kept 4 bases outside the gene matches. Germline V gene data show CDR1 as MGHDK and CDR2 as SYGVNS. CDR3 coding DNA: TGTGCCAGCAGTGAGGCCGGGACAGGGAACACCGGGGAGCTGTTTTTT. Its translation: CASSEAGTGNTGELFF.

V and J are TRBV11-3 and TRBJ2-5, with TRBD2 identical over 8 bases. Trimming at V came to 5 bases and at J to 2 bases, leaving 7 bases not matched to a gene. In germline, CDR1 is SGHNT, CDR2 YENEEA. This CDR3 is 15 amino acids long. CDR3 coding DNA: TGTGCCAGCAGCGCAAGAGCGGGGGTGCAAGAGACCCAGTACTTC. It translates to CASSARAGVQETQYF. Supplemented by reference TRBV11-3 and TRBJ2-5, the full variable domain reads EAGVVQSPRYKIIEKKQPVAFWCNPISGHNTLYWYLQNLGQGPELLIRYENEEAVDDSQLPKDRFSAERLKGVDSTLKIQPAELGDSAVYLCASSARAGVQETQYFGPGTRLLVL.

A single count supports this clone. The chain couples TRBV7-6 to TRBJ2-2; maybe TRBD2 (7 bases). The germline CDR1 and CDR2 sequences are SGHVS and FNYEAQ. V gave up 0 bases and J gave up 7 bases, with 15 bases separating them. The length of the CDR3 is 16 residues. DNA for the CDR3: TGTGCCAGCAGCTTAGCGACGGGGGGCGATATCGGGGAGCTGTTTTTT. Translation gives CASSLATGGDIGELFF.

This clone was counted a single time. J is TRBJ2-2 and V is TRBV10-3, with D hard to call. V was shortened by 6 bases and J by 4 bases, with 6 bases between the two germline ends. The CDR3 is made up of 12 amino acids. Germline lookup yields CDR1 ENHRY and CDR2 SYGVKD. Here the CDR3 reads CAIRGSTGELFF. The DNA of the CDR3 is TGTGCCATCAGGGGTAGCACCGGGGAGCTGTTTTTT.

This chain connects TRBV6-4 to TRBJ2-1; 11 positions match TRBD1. The V and J ends lost 4 bases and 8 bases, in that order; junction bases with no gene match: 4. Germline-derived CDR1 and CDR2 are MRHNA and SNTAGT. CDR3 length: 14 amino acids. This CDR3 is CASSVGTGGDEQFF. The CDR3 nucleotides are TGTGCCAGCAGTGTCGGGACAGGGGGGGATGAGCAGTTCTTC.

This chain connects TRBV19 to TRBJ1-2; 9 bases are shared with TRBD1. V dropped 7 bases and J dropped 6; count of bases not matched to a gene: 6. The CDR3 length is 13 residues. Germline CDR1 reads LNHDA; CDR2 reads SQIVND (reference sequence). CDR3 sequence (DNA): TGTGCCAGTATCCGGGGACAGGGAAATGGCTACACCTTC. Translated: CASIRGQGNGYTF. The full variable domain, in which reference TRBV19 and TRBJ1-2 provide the parts outside the CDR3, is DGGITQSPKYLFRKEGQNVTLSCEQNLNHDAMYWYRQDPGQGLRLIYYSQIVNDFQKGDIAEGYSVSREKKESFPLTVTSAQKNPTAFYLCASIRGQGNGYTFGSGTRLTVV.

This sequence joins TRBV30 and TRBJ2-4; 11 bases align to TRBD1. CDR3 length: 23 residues. V was pared by 1 base and J by 0 bases, with 23 bases of the junction left unmatched. Germline assignment: CDR1 GTSNPN and CDR2 SVGIG (reference sequence). The CDR3 sequence: CAWSGTGGGLPRDTSLAKNIQYF. In DNA, the CDR3 is TGTGCCTGGAGTGGGACAGGGGGCGGTCTACCCCGCGACACATCACTAGCCAAAAACATTCAGTACTTC.

The chain links TRBV7-8 to TRBJ2-3; possibly TRBD2 for D (6 bases). V was shortened by 2 bases and J by 0 bases, with 21 bases between the two germline ends. Per germline, CDR1 SGHVS and CDR2 FQNEAQ. The CDR3 sequence is 19 residues long. DNA for the CDR3: TGTGCCAGCAGCTTACGTGGCCCAATATCTGGGAGGAGCACAGATACGCAGTATTTT. Its translation is CASSLRGPISGRSTDTQYF.

This clone appeared a single time. The chain is built from TRBV28 and TRBJ2-1; D is perhaps TRBD1 or TRBD2 (5 bases each). CDR3 length: 18 residues. The V and J ends lost 1 base and 3 bases respectively, with 19 bases between them. CDR1 is MDHEN, CDR2 SYDVKM, per germline. CDR3 region: CASSLSPGLGTLYNEQFF. DNA of the CDR3: TGTGCCAGCAGTTTATCCCCAGGTTTAGGGACCCTCTACAATGAGCAGTTCTTC.

V gene TRBV9 combines with J gene TRBJ2-3; D is unresolved. Germline V gives CDR1 SGDLS, CDR2 YYNGEE. V lost 4 bases to trimming and J lost 2 bases, with 5 bases between them. CDR3 size: 12 residues. The CDR3 nucleotides are TGTGCCAGCAGCCCACACACAGATACGCAGTATTTT. It yields the protein CASSPHTDTQYF.

This chain uses TRBV7-2 with TRBJ1-1, with 10 positions matching TRBD1. Germline V gene data show CDR1 as SGHTA and CDR2 as FQGNSA. Unmatched junction bases numbered 6, after V lost 5 bases and J lost 12 bases. The CDR3 runs 12 residues. CDR3 amino acids: CASSVRDRGSFF. The CDR3 region has the DNA TGTGCCAGCAGCGTAAGGGACAGGGGCTCTTTCTTT.

This clone has just a few counts. The V and J genes are TRBV10-3 and TRBJ2-7; weak D call: TRBD1 (6 bases). Per germline, CDR1 ENHRY and CDR2 SYGVKD. V lost 6 bases and J 2 bases, leaving 14 bases between the germline ends. The CDR3 consists of 14 residues. The CDR3 sequence: CAISPQGSAYEQYV. The DNA of the CDR3 is TGTGCCATCAGCCCACAGGGAAGTGCCTACGAGCAGTACGTC.